This is a list of T cell receptor beta chains from one sample in a study of technical replicates of blood from a few donors. TCRdb keeps only in-frame clones here, not all; method: immunoSEQ multiplex PCR. Among more than 55,000 clones, around nine tenths were seen once, and the ten largest hold 0.38%. The sample comprised T cells isolated from PBMCs. These receptors originate from a human donor in good health. Each CDR3 is given with its conserved first and last residue. The D gene is left open where the match is weak. Clone size appears in some rows only: once, few, many, or a class for an expanded clone.

size	length	D	V	J	CDR3	DNA
-	19	TRBD2	TRBV7-2	TRBJ2-4	CASSLVGLVVSQISDIQYF	TGTGCCAGCAGCTTAGTCGGACTAGTTGTTTCCCAGATCTCGGACATTCAGTACTTC
-	13	-	TRBV7-3	TRBJ2-2	CASGGANTGELFF	TGTGCCAGCGGCGGCGCTAACACCGGGGAGCTGTTTTTT
once	16	TRBD1	TRBV28	TRBJ1-1	CASSLFGTGMNTEAFF	TGTGCCAGCAGTTTATTCGGGACAGGTATGAACACTGAAGCTTTCTTT
-	13	-	TRBV5-1	TRBJ2-5	CASSSLEKETQYF	TGCGCCAGCAGCTCACTAGAGAAAGAGACCCAGTACTTC
-	13	-	TRBV29-1	TRBJ2-7	CSVQSGDTYEQYF	TGCAGCGTTCAGAGCGGGGACACCTACGAGCAGTACTTC
-	13	-	TRBV6-1	TRBJ1-2	CASSVRVHYGYTF	TGTGCCAGCAGTGTGAGGGTACACTATGGCTACACCTTC
-	17	TRBD1	TRBV28	TRBJ1-5	CASSFGQGLYSNQPQHF	TGTGCCAGCAGTTTCGGACAGGGGCTTTATAGCAATCAGCCCCAGCATTTT
-	15	TRBD1	TRBV2	TRBJ1-4	CASSDRRGLSEKLFF	TGTGCCAGCAGTGATCGGAGGGGGCTTAGTGAAAAACTGTTTTTT
-	14	TRBD2	TRBV6-5	TRBJ2-7	CASSPGGGTYEQYF	TGTGCCAGCAGCCCGGGAGGGGGGACCTACGAGCAGTACTTC
-	16	-	TRBV13	TRBJ2-5	CASTTRRRGEQETQYF	TGTGCCAGCACCACTCGACGGAGGGGAGAGCAAGAGACCCAGTACTTC
-	13	TRBD2	TRBV6-1	TRBJ2-5	CATRGLAGQTQYF	TGTGCCACCCGGGGACTAGCCGGTCAGACCCAGTACTTC
-	17	TRBD2	TRBV4-2	TRBJ2-1	CASSQVGTSGSYNEQFF	TGTGCCAGCAGCCAAGTTGGGACTAGCGGGAGCTACAATGAGCAGTTCTTC
-	13	-	TRBV5-1	TRBJ1-2	CASSENGNYGYTF	TGCGCCAGCAGCGAGAACGGGAACTATGGCTACACCTTC
-	13	-	TRBV28	TRBJ2-7	CASFRRDSYEQYF	TGTGCCAGCTTTCGGAGGGATAGCTACGAGCAGTACTTC
-	14	-	TRBV28	TRBJ1-1	CASSFTALNTEAFF	TGTGCCAGCAGTTTCACTGCCCTGAACACTGAAGCTTTCTTT
-	15	TRBD1	TRBV7-2	TRBJ2-7	CASSRDSRPSYEQYF	TGTGCCAGCAGCCGGGACAGCCGTCCCTCCTACGAGCAGTACTTC
-	15	-	TRBV6-5	TRBJ2-7	CASSYRDAGGYEQYF	TGTGCCAGCAGTTACAGGGACGCCGGGGGCTACGAGCAGTACTTC
-	15	TRBD2	TRBV30	TRBJ2-1	CAWSLLSGTYNEQFF	TGTGCCTGGAGCCTTCTTAGCGGGACCTACAATGAGCAGTTCTTC
few	16	-	TRBV5-1	TRBJ1-1	CASSLSGLSQPTEAFF	TGCGCCAGCAGCTTGTCGGGACTCTCTCAGCCCACTGAAGCTTTCTTT
-	13	-	TRBV30	TRBJ1-1	CAMAENMNTEAFF	TGTGCGATGGCTGAAAACATGAACACTGAAGCTTTCTTT
-	15	TRBD2	TRBV9	TRBJ2-5	CARPHGLAEMGTQYF	TGTGCCAGGCCCCACGGACTAGCGGAAATGGGGACCCAGTACTTC
-	16	TRBD2	TRBV6-5	TRBJ2-1	CASSYYLAGSYNEQFF	TGTGCCAGCAGTTACTACCTAGCGGGCTCCTACAATGAGCAGTTCTTC
-	15	-	TRBV9	TRBJ1-2	CASSGNREGNYGYTF	TGTGCCAGCAGCGGAAACAGGGAAGGGAACTATGGCTACACCTTC
-	13	TRBD2	TRBV25-1	TRBJ2-1	CASSSGTVNEQFF	TGTGCCAGCAGTAGCGGGACCGTCAATGAGCAGTTCTTC